These 19 T cell receptor beta chains came from one sample sequenced in a study of regulatory T cells in long-lasting Graves disease. Stated time point: newly diagnosed GD, antithyroid drugs for less than 3 months. PBMCs provided the RNA from which the TCR library was made. Building the TCR beta libraries relied on iRepertoire HTBI primers, and CDR3 regions underwent Arm-PCR. Each CDR3 protein gets one entry after TCRdb re-called the multiplex PCR reads with MiXCR. The sample consists of some 490,000 distinct CDR3 sequences, approximately 12% of them appearing once. These data were also reused for a study on T cells in Graves' hyperthyroidism and ophthalmopathy.

Sequenced material: peripheral blood mononuclear cells (PBMCs), taken at new diagnosis, from a patient treated with antithyroid drugs. Receptors were obtained from a woman aged 25-40 years with Graves disease.

The rearrangement links TRBV24-1 to TRBJ2-1; D ambiguous. The CDR3 loop spans 15 amino acids. V lost 1 base, J lost 0 bases, and 6 bases lay in between. Germline V lookup: CDR1 KGHDR, CDR2 SFDVKD. The CDR3 protein is CATSDLTSSYNEQFF. The CDR3 region has the DNA TGTGCCACCAGTGATTTAACCAGCTCCTACAATGAGCAGTTCTTC.

This clonotype appeared many times. The chain couples TRBV7-2 to TRBJ2-7, with 7 nucleotides matching TRBD1. The germline V gene encodes CDR1 SGHTA and CDR2 FQGNSA. The ends lost 5 bases at V and 1 base at J; junction bases unmatched: 8. The CDR3 has 15 residues. CDR3 DNA sequence: TGTGCCAGCAGCGCGACTCCGGGACAGTCCTACGAGCAGTACTTC. Protein product: CASSATPGQSYEQYF.

Many counts were recorded for this clonotype. V is TRBV7-9 and J is TRBJ1-5, with unresolved D. Trimming cost V 10 bases and J 0 bases, with 7 bases left between them. Germline loops: CDR1 SEHNR, CDR2 FQNEAQ (reference sequence). This CDR3 has 12 amino acids. This CDR3 is CAIQDSNQPQHF. The CDR3 nucleotides read TGTGCCATTCAGGATAGCAATCAGCCCCAGCATTTT.

The J gene is TRBJ2-6, the V gene TRBV3-1; maybe TRBD1 (5 bases). There are 14 residues in the CDR3. V was shortened by 5 bases and J by 3 bases, with 8 bases between the two germline ends. Germline CDR1 reads LGHDT; CDR2 reads YNNKEL (reference sequence). The CDR3 loop is CASSGAGGANVLTF. The DNA for the CDR3 is TGTGCCAGCAGCGGGGCTGGTGGGGCCAACGTCCTGACTTTC.

V usage is TRBV4-1 and J usage is TRBJ2-3; possible D gene TRBD1, 6 bases. V gave up 2 bases and J gave up 0 bases, with 9 bases separating them. CDR1 MGHRA and CDR2 YSYEKL come from the germline V gene. There are 15 residues in the CDR3. As DNA, the CDR3 is TGCGCCAGCAGCCAACCCGGACAGAGCACAGATACGCAGTATTTT. Protein sequence: CASSQPGQSTDTQYF.

There are many counts of this clonotype. The chain uses TRBV30 and TRBJ2-5; D gene unclear. Trimming took 2 bases from V and 1 from J, leaving 14 bases between them. Germline V gene lookup returns CDR1 GTSNPN and CDR2 SVGIG (reference sequence). The CDR3 covers 15 residues. The CDR3: CAWSTQRTIQETQYF. Written as DNA, the CDR3 is TGTGCCTGGAGTACCCAGCGAACTATCCAAGAGACCCAGTACTTC.

This clonotype has more than one count but fewer than ten. The chain recombines TRBV5-6 with TRBJ2-1; 7 bases fit TRBD2. Germline V gene sequence: CDR1 SGHDT, CDR2 YYEEEE. The CDR3 has 15 amino acids. V dropped 5 bases and J dropped 2; count of bases not matched to a gene: 7. Written as DNA, the CDR3 is TGTGCCAGCAGTAACTCCGGACTAGCCTACAATGAGCAGTTCTTC. This gives the protein CASSNSGLAYNEQFF.

In its sample, this clonotype was seen many times. The chain is built from TRBV3-1 and TRBJ2-3; TRBD2 agrees at 8 bases. The CDR3 extends over 16 amino acids. Germline loops: CDR1 LGHDT, CDR2 YNNKEL (reference sequence). The J segment lost 3 bases and the V segment lost 2 bases, leaving 7 bases of the junction unmatched. The CDR3 bases are TGTGCCAGCAGCCAAAGGGGTAGCGGGATAACAGATACGCAGTATTTT. It translates to CASSQRGSGITDTQYF.

This clonotype was seen more than once but under ten times. The CDR3 region is CASSLEGLAGGTDTQYF. For the CDR3, the DNA is TGCGCCAGCAGCTTGGAGGGACTAGCGGGAGGTACAGATACGCAGTATTTT. The rearrangement links TRBV5-1 to TRBJ2-3; TRBD2 matches at 15 bases. The J segment lost 3 bases and the V segment lost 0 bases, leaving 2 bases of the junction unmatched. Germline assignment: CDR1 SGHRS and CDR2 YFSETQ. The CDR3 is 17 residues long.

This clonotype was picked up many times. The CDR3, as DNA: TGTGCCAGCAGTTCTGACGTCGGTCTTTCAGAAGAGGGCTACACCTTC. Its translation is CASSSDVGLSEEGYTF. V usage is TRBV27 and J usage is TRBJ1-2; D uncertain. Trimming shortened V by 4 bases and J by 8 bases, and 23 bases separated the two germline ends. CDR1 is MNHEY and CDR2 is SMNVEV in the germline V gene (reference sequence). The CDR3 runs to 16 residues.

CDR3 in amino acids: CRPDRGTGNNEQFF. CDR3 nucleotide sequence: TGCAGACCAGATCGGGGGACAGGGAACAATGAGCAGTTCTTC. The V gene is TRBV20-1, the J gene TRBJ2-1, with 9 nucleotides matching TRBD1. The germline CDR1 and CDR2 sequences are DFQATT and SNEGSKA (reference sequence). The length of the CDR3 is 14 residues.

This clonotype was seen repeatedly, ten times or more. The chain employs TRBV9 and TRBJ2-5, with TRBD2 matching 7 bases. Germline V gene lookup returns CDR1 SGDLS and CDR2 YYNGEE. V was pared by 0 bases and J by 5 bases, with 4 bases of the junction left unmatched. The CDR3 runs 14 residues. The CDR3 nucleotides are TGTGCCAGCAGCGTAGGGGTGGGGGGGGAGACCCAGTACTTC. The encoded protein is CASSVGVGGETQYF. Complete variable domain (other parts from reference TRBV9 and TRBJ2-5): DSGVTQTPKHLITATGQRVTLRCSPRSGDLSVYWYQQSLDQGLQFLIQYYNGEERAKGNILERFSAQQFPDLHSELNLSSLELGDSALYFCASSVGVGGETQYFGPGTRLLVL.

The sample holds many counts of this clonotype. The V and J genes are TRBV28 and TRBJ2-1; TRBD2 matches at 7 bases. Trimming at V came to 5 bases and at J to 5 bases, leaving 12 bases not matched to a gene. The CDR3 covers 16 residues. Germline V gene sequence: CDR1 MDHEN, CDR2 SYDVKM. The CDR3 region has the DNA TGTGCCAGCAGTCCAGAGGCGGGAGACCCGAACAATGAGCAGTTCTTC. Translation gives CASSPEAGDPNNEQFF.

In its sample, this clonotype was seen a few times. V usage is TRBV20-1 and J usage is TRBJ1-3; D might be TRBD1 (5 bases). V was trimmed by 1 base and J by 1 base, leaving 14 bases between them. The CDR3 is made up of 16 amino acids. Looked up from germline, CDR1 is DFQATT and CDR2 is SNEGSKA (reference sequence). This chain's CDR3 is CSARVRGGVSGNTIYF. CDR3 DNA sequence: TGCAGTGCTAGAGTGAGGGGAGGAGTTTCTGGAAACACCATATATTTT.

The chain recombines TRBV7-9 with TRBJ1-4, with D unresolved. Trimming removed 5 bases from V and 7 bases from J, with 11 bases in between. CDR3 length: 13 amino acids. Germline loops: CDR1 SEHNR, CDR2 FQNEAQ (reference sequence). The CDR3 DNA reads TGTGCCAGCAGCCCGCCGGGTCCTGAAAAACTGTTTTTT. Amino acid sequence: CASSPPGPEKLFF.

This clonotype was counted at least ten times. V usage is TRBV27 and J usage is TRBJ1-1; D is undetermined. V was cut by 2 bases and J by 4 bases, with 17 bases left in between. Looked up from germline, CDR1 is MNHEY and CDR2 is SMNVEV (reference sequence). The CDR3 contains 16 residues. In nucleotides, the CDR3 is TGTGCCAGCAGTTTAGGTACAGCTTTCCCCCTCACTGAAGCTTTCTTT. Its translation is CASSLGTAFPLTEAFF.

This clonotype was picked up many times. The J gene is TRBJ2-5, the V gene TRBV6-2 or TRBV6-3, with TRBD2 matching over 12 bases. The CDR3 has 16 amino acids. The germline gives CDR1 MNHEY, CDR2 SVGEGT. V lost 2 bases, J lost 1 base, and 2 bases stayed unmatched. This CDR3 reads CASSYGLAGTQETQYF. The CDR3 DNA reads as TGTGCCAGCAGTTACGGACTAGCGGGGACCCAAGAGACCCAGTACTTC.

The genes are TRBV2 and TRBJ1-4; TRBD1 is a possible D gene (5 bases). Between the trimmed V and J ends, which lost 4 bases and 6 bases, there was a span of 12 bases. The germline V gene has CDR1 SNHLY and CDR2 FYNNEI. CDR3 length equals 14 residues. The CDR3 protein is CASSVRGTHEKLFF. DNA of the CDR3: TGTGCCAGCAGTGTAAGGGGCACTCATGAAAAACTGTTTTTT.

This clonotype was observed at least ten times. The genes are TRBV28 and TRBJ1-5; no reliable D call. The length of the CDR3 is 13 residues. The germline V and J ends were trimmed by 2 bases and 7 bases, with 9 bases remaining between them. Germline V lookup: CDR1 MDHEN, CDR2 SYDVKM. CDR3 amino acids: CASSLPPLQPQHF. CDR3 sequence (DNA): TGTGCCAGCAGTTTACCTCCATTACAGCCCCAGCATTTT.